This T cell receptor (beta chain) was sequenced in a study of T cells after yellow fever vaccination. By 5'RACE template switching, TCR cDNA was produced, with a universal primer site and UMIs added in the process. Each CDR3 protein is one row after TCRdb ran MiXCR on the 5' RACE reads. In the table there are 600,000 to 750,000 distinct CDR3 sequences, around an eighth of which are singletons. In its sample, this clonotype was seen many times. The antigen is not known. Regarding the study as a whole: Contamination of FACS-sorted repertoires by abundant clonotypes from the bulk population could occur.

The CDR3 has 15 amino acids. With 5 bases clipped from V and 2 bases from J, the junction kept 4 bases outside the gene matches. The rearrangement joins TRBV12-3 or TRBV12-4 to TRBJ1-5, with 9 bases identical to TRBD1. This receptor was obtained from a man aged 30 to 45 who received the YFV17D yellow fever vaccine. The sequencing used PBMCs, collected on the day of the yellow fever booster vaccination. This CDR3 reads CASSQTGGRNQPQHF. The CDR3 DNA sequence: TGTGCCAGCAGTCAGACAGGGGGGCGCAATCAGCCCCAGCATTTT.